This T cell receptor beta chain is from a study of T cell responses to AZD1222 COVID-19 vaccine. Germline V gene data show CDR1 as WSHSY and CDR2 as SAAADI. V gave up 4 bases and J gave up 3 bases, with 10 bases separating them. This CDR3 region has 13 residues. As regards this clone: Antigen unknown.

Profiled with immunoSEQ multiplex PCR; TCRdb holds only in-frame clones, not every one. The data show roughly 150,000 clones, about 89% seen once. Study-wide points: A mostly white British donor set with more females was recruited, and clonal diversity was possibly underestimated.

The rearrangement uses TRBV10-2 and TRBJ2-7; D is perhaps TRBD2 (5 bases). The receptor was derived from an adult who received the AZD1222 COVID-19 vaccine. This specimen was peripheral blood, taken 28 days after the second AZD1222 dose. The CDR3 DNA sequence: TGCGCCAGCAGTGTGTTTGGAGGCTACGAGCAGTACTTC. Its translation: CASSVFGGYEQYF.